These T cell receptor beta chains were read from a single sample in a study of regulatory T cells in long-lasting Graves disease. TCRdb re-derived calls from the multiplex PCR reads in MiXCR, one entry per CDR3 protein. Among about 430,000 distinct CDR3 sequences listed, approximately 22% were seen once. The sequences come from peripheral blood mononuclear cells (PBMCs), collected when the disease was refractory, from a patient treated with antithyroid drugs. All receptors come from a female donor with Graves disease. Both conserved end residues are part of each CDR3. The order of the fields is clone size, V gene, J gene, D gene, CDR3 DNA, CDR3 protein. The D gene is left open where the match is weak. Clone size appears in some rows only: once, few, many, or a class for an expanded clone.

abundance: many
v_gene: TRBV28
j_gene: TRBJ2-2
d_gene: TRBD1
CDR3nt: TGTGCCAGCAGTGGGAGACAGGGGATTTTCGGGGAGCTGTTTTTT
CDR3aa: CASSGRQGIFGELFF

abundance: -
v_gene: TRBV7-9
j_gene: TRBJ2-1
d_gene: TRBD2
CDR3nt: TGTGCCAGCAACCGCGGCCAGCGGGATAATGAGCAGTTCTTC
CDR3aa: CASNRGQRDNEQFF

abundance: many
v_gene: TRBV28
j_gene: TRBJ1-5
d_gene: -
CDR3nt: TGTGCCAGCTGGACTGGGCAAGCTCTAAATCAGCCCCAGCATTTT
CDR3aa: CASWTGQALNQPQHF

abundance: -
v_gene: TRBV15
j_gene: TRBJ2-1
d_gene: -
CDR3nt: TGTGCCACCAGCGGACGGGACGGCCCTACGAATGAGCAGTTCTTC
CDR3aa: CATSGRDGPTNEQFF

abundance: few
v_gene: TRBV27
j_gene: TRBJ2-3
d_gene: TRBD2
CDR3nt: TGTGCCAGCAGTTTAACGGGAGGTTTCACAGATACGCAGTATTTT
CDR3aa: CASSLTGGFTDTQYF

abundance: few
v_gene: TRBV20-1
j_gene: TRBJ2-7
d_gene: TRBD1
CDR3nt: TGCAGTGCTCTCCAGGACAGGGTCTCCTACGAGCAGTACTTC
CDR3aa: CSALQDRVSYEQYF

abundance: -
v_gene: TRBV4-2
j_gene: TRBJ2-7
d_gene: -
CDR3nt: TGTGCCAGCAGCCGTCAAACAGGAGGATACGAGCAGTACTTC
CDR3aa: CASSRQTGGYEQYF

abundance: many
v_gene: TRBV29-1
j_gene: TRBJ1-2
d_gene: -
CDR3nt: TGCAGCGTTGAAGGTTGGGGAGGGGGCTACACCTTC
CDR3aa: CSVEGWGGGYTF

abundance: many
v_gene: TRBV2
j_gene: TRBJ2-7
d_gene: -
CDR3nt: TGTGCCAGCGAGGGACATGCAACCTACGAGCAGTACTTC
CDR3aa: CASEGHATYEQYF

abundance: many
v_gene: TRBV28
j_gene: TRBJ1-1
d_gene: -
CDR3nt: TGTGCCAGCAGTATTGACGACACTGAAGCTTTCTTT
CDR3aa: CASSIDDTEAFF

abundance: -
v_gene: TRBV5-1
j_gene: TRBJ2-5
d_gene: TRBD1
CDR3nt: TGCGCCAGCGAAGACAGGGAAGTTTCGGGAGAGACCCAGTACTTC
CDR3aa: CASEDREVSGETQYF

abundance: few
v_gene: TRBV30
j_gene: TRBJ2-5
d_gene: -
CDR3nt: TGTGCCTGGAGTGAAGCTAGCGTTCAAGAGACCCAGTACTTC
CDR3aa: CAWSEASVQETQYF

abundance: -
v_gene: TRBV4-1
j_gene: TRBJ1-2
d_gene: -
CDR3nt: TGCGCCAGCAGAGGGCTAGATGGCTACACCTTC
CDR3aa: CASRGLDGYTF

abundance: many
v_gene: TRBV28
j_gene: TRBJ2-1
d_gene: -
CDR3nt: TGTGCCAGCAGTTTATCGGTAGGGTCCTACAATGAGCAGTTCTTC
CDR3aa: CASSLSVGSYNEQFF

abundance: many
v_gene: TRBV30
j_gene: TRBJ1-2
d_gene: -
CDR3nt: TGTGCCTGGAGTACCGGGGGCCGATTCTATGGCTACACCTTC
CDR3aa: CAWSTGGRFYGYTF

abundance: -
v_gene: TRBV7-9
j_gene: TRBJ1-6
d_gene: -
CDR3nt: TGTGCCAGCAGCTTAGTTGTGGCGGATTCACCCCTCCACTTT
CDR3aa: CASSLVVADSPLHF

abundance: many
v_gene: TRBV28
j_gene: TRBJ2-7
d_gene: -
CDR3nt: TGTGCCAGCAGTTTTGTCAGAAGATACGAGCAGTACTTC
CDR3aa: CASSFVRRYEQYF

abundance: many
v_gene: TRBV28
j_gene: TRBJ2-2
d_gene: -
CDR3nt: TGTGCCACCATAAACACCGGGGAGCTGTTTTTT
CDR3aa: CATINTGELFF

abundance: many
v_gene: TRBV3-1
j_gene: TRBJ2-7
d_gene: -
CDR3nt: TGTGCCAGCAGCCAAGATAGTAACAGAGCCTACGAGCAGTACTTC
CDR3aa: CASSQDSNRAYEQYF

abundance: -
v_gene: TRBV29-1
j_gene: TRBJ2-7
d_gene: -
CDR3nt: TGCAGCGTTGGAGATATCGCGGGACAAACCTACGAGCAGTACTTC
CDR3aa: CSVGDIAGQTYEQYF

abundance: many
v_gene: TRBV12-3/TRBV12-4
j_gene: TRBJ2-4
d_gene: TRBD1
CDR3nt: TGTGCCAGCAGTTTAAACAGGGGGTACATTCAGTACTTC
CDR3aa: CASSLNRGYIQYF

abundance: many
v_gene: TRBV20-1
j_gene: TRBJ2-7
d_gene: -
CDR3nt: TGCAGTGCCCGGCGAGCTTCCTCCTACGAGCAGTACTTC
CDR3aa: CSARRASSYEQYF

abundance: -
v_gene: TRBV5-6
j_gene: TRBJ2-5
d_gene: -
CDR3nt: TGTGCCAGCAGCTCAGACACTATCCAAGAGACCCAGTACTTC
CDR3aa: CASSSDTIQETQYF

abundance: few
v_gene: TRBV3-1
j_gene: TRBJ2-2
d_gene: -
CDR3nt: TGTGCCAGCAGCGGACTCAACGGGGCTGGGGAGCTGTTTTTT
CDR3aa: CASSGLNGAGELFF

abundance: -
v_gene: TRBV7-9
j_gene: TRBJ2-5
d_gene: -
CDR3nt: TGTGCCAGCAGCTTAGGCACAGGCCCAATAGTTGAGACCCAGTACTTC
CDR3aa: CASSLGTGPIVETQYF

abundance: -
v_gene: TRBV20-1
j_gene: TRBJ2-7
d_gene: TRBD2
CDR3nt: TGCAGTGCTAGAGTAGGGACTAGCGGGAGCTCCTACGAGCAGTACTTC
CDR3aa: CSARVGTSGSSYEQYF

abundance: few
v_gene: TRBV30
j_gene: TRBJ2-7
d_gene: TRBD1
CDR3nt: TGTGCCGGGGGGACCGGGACAGGGAACTACGAGCAGTACTTC
CDR3aa: CAGGTGTGNYEQYF

abundance: -
v_gene: TRBV4-1
j_gene: TRBJ2-7
d_gene: TRBD1
CDR3nt: TGCGCCAGCAGCCCCCGGACAGGTAGGAGCTACGAGCAGTACTTC
CDR3aa: CASSPRTGRSYEQYF

abundance: few
v_gene: TRBV4-1
j_gene: TRBJ2-7
d_gene: TRBD2
CDR3nt: TGCGCCAGCAGCCACGGTCTACCCGGGACTAGCGTCTCCTACGAGCAGTACTTC
CDR3aa: CASSHGLPGTSVSYEQYF